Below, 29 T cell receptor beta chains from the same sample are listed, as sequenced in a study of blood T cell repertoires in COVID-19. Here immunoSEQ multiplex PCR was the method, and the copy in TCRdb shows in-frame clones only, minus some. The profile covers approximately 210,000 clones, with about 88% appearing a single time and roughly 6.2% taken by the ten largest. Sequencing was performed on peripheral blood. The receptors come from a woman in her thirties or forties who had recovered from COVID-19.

The CDR3, as DNA: TGTGCCACCAGTATCACTGACTACAATGAGCAGTTCTTC. It is translated as CATSITDYNEQFF. This rearrangement joins TRBV24-1 to TRBJ2-1; no definite D call. Germline values: CDR1 KGHDR, CDR2 SFDVKD. This CDR3 has 13 residues. The ends were cut back, 6 bases at V and 3 bases at J, with 8 bases in the middle.

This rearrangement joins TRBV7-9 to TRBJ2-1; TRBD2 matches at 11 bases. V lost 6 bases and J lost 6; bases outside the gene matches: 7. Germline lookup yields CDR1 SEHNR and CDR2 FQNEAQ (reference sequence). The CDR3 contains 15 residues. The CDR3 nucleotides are TGTGCCAGCAGTCATAGCGGGAGGGCTGTCAATGAGCAGTTCTTC. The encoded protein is CASSHSGRAVNEQFF.

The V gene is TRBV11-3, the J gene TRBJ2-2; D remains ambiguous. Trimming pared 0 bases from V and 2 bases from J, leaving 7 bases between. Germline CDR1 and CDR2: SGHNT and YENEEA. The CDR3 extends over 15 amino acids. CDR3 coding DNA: TGTGCCAGCAGCTTAGATCCCAGAAACACCGGGGAGCTGTTTTTT. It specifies CASSLDPRNTGELFF.

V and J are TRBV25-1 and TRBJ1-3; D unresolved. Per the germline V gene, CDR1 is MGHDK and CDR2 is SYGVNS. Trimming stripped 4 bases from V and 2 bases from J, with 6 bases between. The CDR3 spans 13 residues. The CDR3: CASSVDTGNTIYF. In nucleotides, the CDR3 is TGTGCCAGCAGTGTAGACACTGGAAACACCATATATTTT.

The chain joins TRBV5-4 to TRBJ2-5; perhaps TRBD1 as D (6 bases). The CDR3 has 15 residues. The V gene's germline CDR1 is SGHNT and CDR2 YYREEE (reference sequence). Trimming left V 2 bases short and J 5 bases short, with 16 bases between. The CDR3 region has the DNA TGTGCCAGCAGCTTATACAACAGGGTTGAGGAGACCCAGTACTTC. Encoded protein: CASSLYNRVEETQYF.

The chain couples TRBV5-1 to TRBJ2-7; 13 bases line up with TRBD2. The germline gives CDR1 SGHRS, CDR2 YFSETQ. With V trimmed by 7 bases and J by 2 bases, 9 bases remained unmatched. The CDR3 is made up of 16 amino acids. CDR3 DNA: TGCGCCAGCCAGGACGGGGGGACTAGCGGGGCCTACGAGCAGTACTTC. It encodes CASQDGGTSGAYEQYF.

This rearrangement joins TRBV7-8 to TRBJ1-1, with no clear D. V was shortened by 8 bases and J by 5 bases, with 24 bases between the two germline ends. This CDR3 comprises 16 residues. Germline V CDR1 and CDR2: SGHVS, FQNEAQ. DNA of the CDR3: TGTGCCAGCTCCCCCTCCCCGGACTGGCTAGAGACTGAAGCTTTCTTT. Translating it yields CASSPSPDWLETEAFF.

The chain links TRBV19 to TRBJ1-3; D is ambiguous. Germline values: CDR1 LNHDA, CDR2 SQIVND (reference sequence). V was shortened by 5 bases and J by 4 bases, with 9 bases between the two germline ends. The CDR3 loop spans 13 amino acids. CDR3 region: CASSVQSGNTIYF. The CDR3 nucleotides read TGTGCCAGTAGTGTGCAGTCGGGAAACACCATATATTTT.

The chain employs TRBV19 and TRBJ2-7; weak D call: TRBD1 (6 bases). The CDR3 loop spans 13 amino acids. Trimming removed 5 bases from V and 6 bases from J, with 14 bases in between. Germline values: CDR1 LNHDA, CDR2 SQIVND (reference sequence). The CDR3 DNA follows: TGTGCCAGTAGTGGCACAGGGTGGGTCGAGCAGTACTTC. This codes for CASSGTGWVEQYF.

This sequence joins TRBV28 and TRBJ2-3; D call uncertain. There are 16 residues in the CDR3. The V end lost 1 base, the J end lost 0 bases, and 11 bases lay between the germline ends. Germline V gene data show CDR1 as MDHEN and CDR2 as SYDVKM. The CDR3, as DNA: TGTGCCAGCAGTTTATACGCAGGCTCTAGCACAGATACGCAGTATTTT. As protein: CASSLYAGSSTDTQYF.

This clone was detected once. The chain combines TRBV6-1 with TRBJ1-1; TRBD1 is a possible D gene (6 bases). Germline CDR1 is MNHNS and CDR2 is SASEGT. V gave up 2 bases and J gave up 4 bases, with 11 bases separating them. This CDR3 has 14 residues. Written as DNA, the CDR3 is TGTGCCAGCAGTGAACGACAGGCGCTCACTGAAGCTTTCTTT. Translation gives CASSERQALTEAFF.

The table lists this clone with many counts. The CDR3 DNA sequence: TGTGCCAGTAGTCCTGCGCACGCGGGAGGACACAATGAGCAGTTCTTC. As protein: CASSPAHAGGHNEQFF. The gene calls are TRBV19 and TRBJ2-1; 8 positions match TRBD2. Germline V CDR1 and CDR2: LNHDA, SQIVND (reference sequence). The CDR3 loop spans 16 amino acids. The V gene end was trimmed by 5 bases and the J gene end by 5 bases; junction bases not matched to a gene: 11.

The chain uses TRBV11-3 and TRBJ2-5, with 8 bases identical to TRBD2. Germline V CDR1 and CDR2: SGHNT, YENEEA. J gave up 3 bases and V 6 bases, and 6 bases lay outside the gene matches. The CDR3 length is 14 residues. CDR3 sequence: CASSVAGREETQYF. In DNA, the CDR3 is TGTGCCAGCAGTGTAGCGGGGCGGGAAGAGACCCAGTACTTC.

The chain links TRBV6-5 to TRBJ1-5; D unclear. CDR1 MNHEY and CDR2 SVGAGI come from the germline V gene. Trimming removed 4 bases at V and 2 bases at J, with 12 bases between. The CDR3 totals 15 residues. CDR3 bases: TGTGCCAGCAGTTTCTCACATCTAGGCAATCAGCCCCAGCATTTT. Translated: CASSFSHLGNQPQHF.

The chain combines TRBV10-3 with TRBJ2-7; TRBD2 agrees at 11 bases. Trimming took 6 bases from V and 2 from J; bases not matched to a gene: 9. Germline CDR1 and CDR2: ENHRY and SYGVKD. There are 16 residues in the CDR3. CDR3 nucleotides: TGTGCCATCAGGCCCGAGGCTAGCGGGAGGACCTACGAGCAGTACTTC. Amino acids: CAIRPEASGRTYEQYF.

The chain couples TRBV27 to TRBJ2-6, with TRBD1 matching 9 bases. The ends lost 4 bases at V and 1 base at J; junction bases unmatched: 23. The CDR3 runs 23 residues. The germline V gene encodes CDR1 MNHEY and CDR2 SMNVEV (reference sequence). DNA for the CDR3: TGTGCCAGCAGTTCCCGATTGCCCGGGACAGGGTCCCCTAGAAATTCTGGGGCCAACGTCCTGACTTTC. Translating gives CASSSRLPGTGSPRNSGANVLTF.

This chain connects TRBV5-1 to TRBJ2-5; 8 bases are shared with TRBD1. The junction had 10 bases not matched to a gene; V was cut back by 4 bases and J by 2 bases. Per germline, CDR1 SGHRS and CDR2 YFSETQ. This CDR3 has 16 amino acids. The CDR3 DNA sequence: TGCGCCAGCAGCCCCGGACAGGGTTACGCACAAGAGACCCAGTACTTC. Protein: CASSPGQGYAQETQYF.

Here the CDR3 DNA reads TGTGCCAGCAGCCAAGATACTCCGACTAGAAACCAAGAGACCCAGTACTTC. Amino acid sequence: CASSQDTPTRNQETQYF. This sequence joins TRBV14 and TRBJ2-5; D may be TRBD2 (6 bases). CDR1 SGHDN and CDR2 FVKESK come from the germline V gene. The length of the CDR3 is 17 residues. V was pared by 0 bases and J by 0 bases, with 14 bases between.

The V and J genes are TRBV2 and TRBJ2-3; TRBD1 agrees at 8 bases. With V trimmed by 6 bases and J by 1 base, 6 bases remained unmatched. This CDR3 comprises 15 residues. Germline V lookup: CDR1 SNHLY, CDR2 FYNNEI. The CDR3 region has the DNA TGTGCCAGCAGCGGACAGGGCGGCCGCACAGATACGCAGTATTTT. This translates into CASSGQGGRTDTQYF.

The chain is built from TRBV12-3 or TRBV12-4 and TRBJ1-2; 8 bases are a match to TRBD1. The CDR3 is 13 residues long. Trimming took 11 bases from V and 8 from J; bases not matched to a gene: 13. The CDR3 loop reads CAGCDRGGKGYTF. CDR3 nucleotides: TGTGCCGGTTGCGACAGGGGAGGGAAAGGCTACACCTTC.

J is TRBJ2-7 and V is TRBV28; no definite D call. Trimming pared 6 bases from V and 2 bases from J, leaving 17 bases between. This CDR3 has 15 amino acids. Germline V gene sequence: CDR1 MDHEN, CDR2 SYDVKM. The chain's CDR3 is CASSPIAVSTYEQYF. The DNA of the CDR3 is TGTGCCAGCAGCCCGATAGCAGTGTCTACCTACGAGCAGTACTTC.

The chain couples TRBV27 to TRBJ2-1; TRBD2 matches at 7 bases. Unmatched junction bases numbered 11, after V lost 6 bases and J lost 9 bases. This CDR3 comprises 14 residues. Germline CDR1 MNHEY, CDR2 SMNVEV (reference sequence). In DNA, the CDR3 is TGTGCCAGCAGAACCGGGACTATAAGAAGTGAGCAGTTCTTC. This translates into CASRTGTIRSEQFF.

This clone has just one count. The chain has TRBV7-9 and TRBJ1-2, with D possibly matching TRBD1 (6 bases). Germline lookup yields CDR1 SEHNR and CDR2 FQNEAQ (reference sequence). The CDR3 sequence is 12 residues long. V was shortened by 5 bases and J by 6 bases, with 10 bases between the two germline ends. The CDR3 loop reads CASSPQGDGYTF. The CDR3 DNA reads TGTGCCAGCAGCCCACAGGGAGATGGCTACACCTTC.

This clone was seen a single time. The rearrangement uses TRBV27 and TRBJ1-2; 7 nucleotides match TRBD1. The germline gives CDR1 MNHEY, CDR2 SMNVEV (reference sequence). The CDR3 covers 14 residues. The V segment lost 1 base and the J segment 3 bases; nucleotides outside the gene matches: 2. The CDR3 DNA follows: TGTGCCAGCAGTTTATATCAGGGGGACTATGGCTACACCTTC. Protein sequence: CASSLYQGDYGYTF.

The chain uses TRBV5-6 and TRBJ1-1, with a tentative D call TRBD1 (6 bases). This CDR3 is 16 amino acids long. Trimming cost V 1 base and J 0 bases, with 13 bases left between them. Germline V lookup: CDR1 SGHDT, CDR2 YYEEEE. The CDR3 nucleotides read TGTGCCAGCAGCTTGCCTTCGACAGGAATGAACACTGAAGCTTTCTTT. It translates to CASSLPSTGMNTEAFF.

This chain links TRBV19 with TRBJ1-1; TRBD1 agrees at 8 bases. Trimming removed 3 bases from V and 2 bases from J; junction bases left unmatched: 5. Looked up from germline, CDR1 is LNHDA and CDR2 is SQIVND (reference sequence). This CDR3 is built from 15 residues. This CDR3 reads CASSINSGGNTEAFF. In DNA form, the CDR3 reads TGTGCCAGTAGTATCAACTCAGGGGGCAACACTGAAGCTTTCTTT.

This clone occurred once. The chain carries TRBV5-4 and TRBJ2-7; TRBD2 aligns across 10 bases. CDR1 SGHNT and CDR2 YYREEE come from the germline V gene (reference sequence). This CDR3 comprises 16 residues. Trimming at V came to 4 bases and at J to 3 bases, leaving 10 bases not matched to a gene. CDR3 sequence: CASSKNSGGTLYEQYF. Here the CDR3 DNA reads TGTGCCAGCAGCAAAAATAGCGGGGGGACGCTCTACGAGCAGTACTTC.

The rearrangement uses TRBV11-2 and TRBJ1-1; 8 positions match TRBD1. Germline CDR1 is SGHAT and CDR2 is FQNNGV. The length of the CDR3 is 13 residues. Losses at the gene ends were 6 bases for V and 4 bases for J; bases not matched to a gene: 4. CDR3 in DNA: TGTGCCAGCAGGAGACAGGGGATCACTGAAGCTTTCTTT. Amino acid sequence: CASRRQGITEAFF.

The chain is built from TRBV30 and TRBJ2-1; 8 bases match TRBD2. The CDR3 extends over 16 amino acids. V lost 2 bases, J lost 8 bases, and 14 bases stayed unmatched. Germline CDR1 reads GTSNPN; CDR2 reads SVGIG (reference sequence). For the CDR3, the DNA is TGTGCCTGGAGTTCCGGGATAGCGGGAATGAGGGATGAGCAGTTCTTC. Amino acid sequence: CAWSSGIAGMRDEQFF.